These 7 T cell receptor beta chains came from one sample sequenced in a study of radiation and T cells in renal cell carcinoma. Repertoires were generated with immunoSEQ multiplex PCR, while TCRdb's copy carries only in-frame clones and drops some. Altogether some 81,000 clones are present, 80% to 90% being singletons, with the ten largest covering nearly 6%. The time point is: blood 4 weeks post-SBRT, at nephrectomy. Noted treatment: 15 Gy SBRT to primary tumor, nephrectomy 4 weeks later. Sequencing used blood, obtained from a patient whose treatment included radiotherapy and nephrectomy. These receptor sequences come from a woman between 65 and 79 years old with renal cell carcinoma.

V gene TRBV6-5 combines with J gene TRBJ2-1; TRBD2 aligns across 11 bases. The V gene's germline CDR1 is MNHEY and CDR2 SVGAGI. The CDR3 is made up of 15 amino acids. V shed 4 bases and J 4 bases; nucleotides not matched to a gene: 3. The CDR3 sequence is CASSSTSGEYNEQFF. As DNA, the CDR3 is TGTGCCAGCAGTTCGACTAGCGGGGAGTACAATGAGCAGTTCTTC.

The V gene is TRBV19, the J gene TRBJ2-5; the D call may be TRBD1 or TRBD2 (5 bases each). Per the germline V gene, CDR1 is LNHDA and CDR2 is SQIVND (reference sequence). The CDR3 consists of 14 residues. V gave up 6 bases and J gave up 5 bases, with 16 bases separating them. CDR3 residues: CASSAPGKGETQYF. The CDR3 DNA reads TGTGCCAGTAGCGCACCGGGGAAGGGGGAGACCCAGTACTTC. Supplemented by reference TRBV19 and TRBJ2-5, the full variable domain reads DGGITQSPKYLFRKEGQNVTLSCEQNLNHDAMYWYRQDPGQGLRLIYYSQIVNDFQKGDIAEGYSVSREKKESFPLTVTSAQKNPTAFYLCASSAPGKGETQYFGPGTRLLVL.

The gene calls are TRBV10-2 and TRBJ1-5; possibly TRBD1 for D (5 bases). The V gene's germline CDR1 is WSHSY and CDR2 SAAADI. V was pared by 6 bases and J by 0 bases, with 6 bases between. The CDR3 extends over 13 amino acids. This CDR3 is CASRQGSNQPQHF. CDR3 sequence (DNA): TGCGCCAGCAGGCAGGGTAGCAATCAGCCCCAGCATTTT.

The rearrangement uses TRBV5-4 and TRBJ2-1, with D possibly matching TRBD2 (5 bases). Germline V gives CDR1 SGHNT, CDR2 YYREEE (reference sequence). The CDR3 covers 15 residues. V gave up 6 bases and J gave up 6 bases, with 19 bases separating them. The CDR3 is CASTPEVGSSNEQFF. The CDR3, as DNA: TGTGCCAGCACCCCGGAGGTGGGGTCTAGCAATGAGCAGTTCTTC. The full variable domain, with the rest looked up from reference TRBV5-4 and TRBJ2-1, is ETGVTQSPTHLIKTRGQQVTLRCSSQSGHNTVSWYQQALGQGPQFIFQYYREEENGRGNFPPRFSGLQFPNYSSELNVNALELDDSALYLCASTPEVGSSNEQFFGPGTRLTVL.

The rearrangement joins TRBV29-1 to TRBJ1-2; no reliable D call. The CDR3 is made up of 14 amino acids. Per the germline V gene, CDR1 is SQVTM and CDR2 is ANQGSEA. V was pared by 6 bases and J by 0 bases, with 14 bases between. The CDR3 DNA reads TGCAGCGTCCAATCGATAGAGGCTAACTATGGCTACACCTTC. It translates to CSVQSIEANYGYTF.

The CDR3 coding sequence is TGTGCCAGCAGTTACGCCGGGAGGCAAGAGACCCAGTACTTC. This gives the protein CASSYAGRQETQYF. The V gene is TRBV6-5, the J gene TRBJ2-5; TRBD2 agrees at 7 bases. The V gene end was trimmed by 2 bases and the J gene end by 2 bases; junction bases not matched to a gene: 2. CDR1 is MNHEY and CDR2 is SVGAGI in the germline V gene. CDR3 length equals 14 residues.

The chain employs TRBV19 and TRBJ2-2, with unresolved D. CDR3 length: 15 residues. Germline CDR1 LNHDA, CDR2 SQIVND (reference sequence). V was clipped by 3 bases and J by 2 bases, with 10 bases between them. The CDR3 DNA reads as TGTGCCAGTAGTATTATGGCTAGTAACACCGGGGAGCTGTTTTTT. Protein sequence: CASSIMASNTGELFF. Filled out from reference TRBV19 and TRBJ2-2, the complete variable domain reads DGGITQSPKYLFRKEGQNVTLSCEQNLNHDAMYWYRQDPGQGLRLIYYSQIVNDFQKGDIAEGYSVSREKKESFPLTVTSAQKNPTAFYLCASSIMASNTGELFFGEGSRLTVL.